This entry is about one T cell receptor beta chain. The sample is drawn from a study of CD8 T cells in Susac syndrome. Reverse transcription of roughly 0.45 to 1 ug RNA used random hexamers. TCRdb reprocessed the immunoSEQ multiplex PCR reads via MiXCR and lists one record per CDR3 protein. This table holds roughly 110,000 distinct CDR3 sequences, about nine tenths found once. This CDR3 has 14 amino acids. Germline CDR1 and CDR2: SGHRS and YFSETQ. J was trimmed by 3 bases and V by 7 bases; bases with no gene match: 6. TCR beta sequencing was performed on blood CD8+ and CD4+ T cells. The chain carries TRBV5-1 and TRBJ2-2, with 7 bases matching TRBD1. This TCR was recovered from a human donor in good health. Sequenced sample: CD8+ T cells from PBMCs. Here the CDR3 reads CASFRGLDTGELFF. Here the CDR3 DNA reads TGCGCCAGCTTTAGGGGGCTCGACACCGGGGAGCTGTTTTTT.